One and the same sample provided the 10 T cell receptor beta chains below, sequenced in a study of T cells after yellow fever vaccination. A single record per CDR3 protein comes from TCRdb applying MiXCR to the 5' RACE reads. The sample consists of hundreds of thousands of distinct CDR3 sequences, about a fifth of them appearing once. This material consisted of PBMCs, taken about 21 days after the first yellow fever vaccination. Receptors were obtained from a young man who received the YFV17D yellow fever vaccine.

The V gene is TRBV12-3 or TRBV12-4, the J gene TRBJ1-1, with 7 bases matching TRBD1. After removal of 6 bases from V and 8 bases from J, the junction contained 6 bases not matched to a gene. This CDR3 has 12 amino acids. CDR3 protein: CASSRGQPEAFF. CDR3 DNA sequence: TGTGCCAGCAGCCGGGGACAGCCAGAAGCTTTCTTT.

This chain uses TRBV19 with TRBJ2-1; 7 nucleotides agree with TRBD2. CDR1 and CDR2 (germline): LNHDA, SQIVND (reference sequence). V dropped 2 bases and J dropped 5; count of bases not matched to a gene: 9. CDR3 length: 16 residues. CDR3: CASSITPSGANNEQFF. The CDR3, as DNA: TGTGCCAGTAGTATAACCCCGAGCGGGGCGAACAATGAGCAGTTCTTC.

This clonotype appeared a few times. This chain uses TRBV20-1 with TRBJ1-1, with 7 bases fitting TRBD1. V lost 7 bases to trimming and J lost 4 bases; unmatched junction nucleotides: 9. The CDR3 spans 13 residues. Germline V gene data show CDR1 as DFQATT and CDR2 as SNEGSKA (reference sequence). In DNA form, the CDR3 reads TGCAGTGTCCAAGGGGGCGCGAGCACTGAAGCTTTCTTT. It yields the protein CSVQGGASTEAFF.

This clonotype was counted between two and nine times. V usage is TRBV12-3 or TRBV12-4 and J usage is TRBJ1-2; no clear D gene. Trimming pared 8 bases from V and 7 bases from J, leaving 17 bases between. The CDR3 totals 13 residues. CDR3 in DNA: TGTGCCAGCGGTCTAGGATGGGCGAGTGGCTACACCTTC. This codes for CASGLGWASGYTF.

CDR3 loop: CASSLAGAGANYGYTF. The CDR3, as DNA: TGTGCCAGCAGCTTAGCCGGAGCGGGAGCTAACTATGGCTACACCTTC. The V call is TRBV7-9, the J call TRBJ1-2; no firm D call. Germline V gene lookup returns CDR1 SEHNR and CDR2 FQNEAQ (reference sequence). Trimming pared 0 bases from V and 0 bases from J, leaving 11 bases between. This CDR3 has 16 amino acids.

The CDR3 DNA is TGTGCCAGCAGCTTAGGATCATTCCTGAGCACTGAAGCTTTCTTT. Its translation: CASSLGSFLSTEAFF. The rearrangement links TRBV13 to TRBJ1-1, with no clear D. The CDR3 has 15 amino acids. Germline V lookup: CDR1 PRHDT, CDR2 FYEKMQ (reference sequence). V was trimmed by 0 bases and J by 4 bases, leaving 12 bases between them.

The chain combines TRBV7-6 with TRBJ2-5; D remains unclear. This CDR3 is built from 17 residues. In germline, CDR1 is SGHVS, CDR2 FNYEAQ. V was pared by 2 bases and J by 2 bases, with 18 bases between. The CDR3 sequence: CASSLSRPGLGQETQYF. The DNA for the CDR3 is TGTGCCAGCAGCTTAAGCAGGCCCGGGTTGGGACAAGAGACCCAGTACTTC.

This clonotype has a handful of counts. The chain couples TRBV7-2 to TRBJ2-7; D possibly corresponds to TRBD2 (6 bases). Germline V gene data show CDR1 as SGHTA and CDR2 as FQGNSA. The CDR3 contains 13 residues. V dropped 4 bases and J dropped 3 bases, with 10 bases sitting between them. Here the CDR3 DNA reads TGTGCCAGCAGCTGGCCCGGGGGCTACGAGCAGTACTTC. Protein sequence: CASSWPGGYEQYF. Supplemented by reference TRBV7-2 and TRBJ2-7, the full variable domain reads GAGVSQSPSNKVTEKGKDVELRCDPISGHTALYWYRQSLGQGLEFLIYFQGNSAPDKSGLPSDRFSAERTGGSVSTLTIQRTQQEDSAVYLCASSWPGGYEQYFGPGTRLTVT.

The J gene is TRBJ1-3, the V gene TRBV18, with a possible D match to TRBD1 (5 bases). This CDR3 comprises 15 residues. V was shortened by 4 bases and J by 8 bases, with 18 bases between the two germline ends. Germline CDR1 reads KGHSH; CDR2 reads LQKENI. The CDR3 reads CASSHPGPTRDTIYF. In nucleotides, the CDR3 is TGTGCCAGCTCACACCCGGGACCGACCAGAGACACCATATATTTT.

This clonotype was counted a few times. V gene TRBV7-9 combines with J gene TRBJ2-1, with 7 positions matching TRBD2. This CDR3 contains 14 residues. After removal of 4 bases from V and 1 base from J, the junction contained 1 base not matched to a gene. Germline V gene lookup returns CDR1 SEHNR and CDR2 FQNEAQ (reference sequence). The CDR3 DNA sequence: TGTGCCAGCAGCTACGGGGGGTCCTACAATGAGCAGTTCTTC. Translation: CASSYGGSYNEQFF.